Shown below are 20 T cell receptor beta chains from a single sample sequenced in a study of blood T cell repertoires in COVID-19. Some clones are missing from TCRdb's copy, which holds only in-frame ones; the method was immunoSEQ multiplex PCR. The table lists under 350,000 clones, about nine tenths of them singletons. The sequenced material came from peripheral blood. The origin of the receptors is a woman aged 30 to 39 with COVID-19, enrolled during active disease.

The chain uses TRBV4-1 and TRBJ2-5; tentative D call: TRBD2 (5 bases). CDR1 is MGHRA and CDR2 is YSYEKL in the germline V gene. The CDR3 spans 13 residues. Trimming shortened V by 6 bases and J by 4 bases, and 12 bases separated the two germline ends. The CDR3 region is CASSGREGETQYF. Here the CDR3 DNA reads TGCGCCAGCAGTGGCCGGGAAGGAGAGACCCAGTACTTC.

The chain carries TRBV27 and TRBJ2-7; D is unresolved. Deletions cut 0 bases from V and 1 base from J, with 10 bases between. CDR1 is MNHEY, CDR2 SMNVEV, per germline (reference sequence). The length of the CDR3 is 15 residues. The CDR3 DNA reads as TGTGCCAGCAGTTTATCGATAAAGCTATCCTACGAGCAGTACTTC. As protein: CASSLSIKLSYEQYF.

The chain carries TRBV5-1 and TRBJ2-3; 8 bases match TRBD2. After removal of 3 bases from V and 1 base from J, the junction contained 4 bases not matched to a gene. This CDR3 is built from 15 residues. Germline-derived CDR1 and CDR2 are SGHRS and YFSETQ. CDR3 DNA sequence: TGCGCCAGCAGCTCCCAGACTAGCGGCACAGATACGCAGTATTTT. It is translated as CASSSQTSGTDTQYF.

The genes are TRBV5-5 and TRBJ2-1; D call uncertain. The CDR3 has 13 residues. Trimming removed 3 bases from V and 6 bases from J, with 10 bases in between. Germline lookup yields CDR1 SGHKS and CDR2 YYEKEE (reference sequence). The CDR3 spells CASSSSVANEQFF. DNA for the CDR3: TGTGCCAGCAGCTCATCCGTAGCCAATGAGCAGTTCTTC.

This chain uses TRBV5-1 with TRBJ1-2; TRBD1 aligns across 7 bases. Germline V gene sequence: CDR1 SGHRS, CDR2 YFSETQ. The CDR3 totals 13 residues. Losses at the gene ends were 5 bases for V and 5 bases for J; bases not matched to a gene: 6. The CDR3, as DNA: TGCGCCAGCAGAGGGCAGGGGGTGTATGGCTACACCTTC. It yields the protein CASRGQGVYGYTF.

The chain couples TRBV10-2 to TRBJ2-3, with TRBD1 identical over 10 bases. The germline V gene encodes CDR1 WSHSY and CDR2 SAAADI. This CDR3 is built from 15 residues. After removal of 6 bases from V and 3 bases from J, the junction contained 6 bases not matched to a gene. CDR3 DNA: TGCGCCAGCAGCAGGGACAGGGGCAGGACAGATACGCAGTATTTT. It yields the protein CASSRDRGRTDTQYF.

The V and J genes are TRBV2 and TRBJ2-4; the D gene is possibly TRBD1 (5 bases). Germline-derived CDR1 and CDR2 are SNHLY and FYNNEI. V shed 6 bases and J shed 0 bases, with 9 bases lying between them. The CDR3 is made up of 14 amino acids. CDR3 sequence (DNA): TGTGCCAGCAGGGTCAGGGTAGCCAAAAACATTCAGTACTTC. Protein sequence: CASRVRVAKNIQYF.

This clone was picked up one time. The gene calls are TRBV7-2 and TRBJ2-2, with D hard to call. CDR1 is SGHTA and CDR2 is FQGNSA in the germline V gene. The CDR3 covers 13 residues. V lost 3 bases to trimming and J lost 5 bases, with 7 bases between them. The CDR3 DNA is TGTGCCAGCAGCTTGCGGATGACCGGGGAGCTGTTTTTT. Translated, it gives CASSLRMTGELFF.

V usage is TRBV21-1 and J usage is TRBJ1-3; the listed D gene, TRBD1, was not tested against the DNA. TRBV21-1 is annotated as a pseudogene. The CDR3 runs 16 residues. The CDR3 region is CASSRAGGLCGNTIYF. The CDR3 DNA follows: TGTGCCAGCAGCAGAGCAGGGGGCCTTTGTGGAAACACCATATATTTT.

The chain recombines TRBV19 with TRBJ1-2; D is possibly TRBD1 (5 bases). The CDR3 is 13 amino acids. Germline V gives CDR1 LNHDA, CDR2 SQIVND (reference sequence). The germline V and J ends were trimmed by 5 bases and 0 bases, with 7 bases remaining between them. CDR3 region: CASSQGANYGYTF. CDR3 nucleotides: TGTGCCAGTAGTCAGGGTGCTAACTATGGCTACACCTTC.

J is TRBJ1-1 and V is TRBV2; tentative D call: TRBD1 (5 bases). Trimming stripped 4 bases from V and 3 bases from J, with 12 bases between. CDR3 size: 14 residues. Germline lookup yields CDR1 SNHLY and CDR2 FYNNEI. The CDR3 here is CASSVGQGHTEAFF. Written as DNA, the CDR3 is TGTGCCAGCAGTGTGGGGCAAGGACACACTGAAGCTTTCTTT.

The chain uses TRBV5-4 and TRBJ2-7; 9 bases map to TRBD1. The CDR3 runs to 14 residues. V lost 4 bases, J lost 1 base, and 3 bases stayed unmatched. Germline V CDR1 and CDR2: SGHNT, YYREEE (reference sequence). CDR3 protein: CASSPGQGSYEQYF. CDR3 nucleotide sequence: TGTGCCAGCAGCCCGGGACAGGGTTCCTACGAGCAGTACTTC.

This chain uses TRBV24-1 with TRBJ2-7; 9 nucleotides line up with TRBD1. With 9 bases clipped from V and 6 bases from J, the junction kept 2 bases outside the gene matches. The CDR3 spans 11 residues. From germline, CDR1 is KGHDR and CDR2 SFDVKD. The CDR3 reads CATGTGSEQYF. CDR3 nucleotides: TGTGCCACCGGGACAGGGAGCGAGCAGTACTTC.

The rearrangement links TRBV28 to TRBJ2-7; 7 positions agree with TRBD1. The J segment lost 4 bases and the V segment lost 8 bases, leaving 11 bases of the junction unmatched. Germline CDR1 reads MDHEN; CDR2 reads SYDVKM. This CDR3 contains 14 residues. In DNA, the CDR3 is TGTGCCAGCCGTCCACCGGGACAGCAATACGAGCAGTACTTC. This gives the protein CASRPPGQQYEQYF.

In nucleotides, the CDR3 is TGTGCCAGCAGCCCGTTTGGTGGGAGGACCTACGAGCAGTACTTC. Translating gives CASSPFGGRTYEQYF. This chain connects TRBV7-9 to TRBJ2-7, with D tentatively TRBD2 (6 bases). Between the trimmed V and J ends, which lost 5 bases and 2 bases, there was a span of 16 bases. CDR1 and CDR2 from the germline V gene are SEHNR and FQNEAQ (reference sequence). The CDR3 has 15 amino acids.

The genes are TRBV5-4 and TRBJ2-3; D perhaps matches TRBD2 (6 bases). Per germline, CDR1 SGHNT and CDR2 YYREEE (reference sequence). V lost 4 bases, J lost 0 bases, and 18 bases lay in between. The CDR3 totals 17 residues. CDR3 amino acids: CASSQGRRVASTDTQYF. The DNA of the CDR3 is TGTGCCAGCAGCCAGGGCCGGAGGGTTGCAAGCACAGATACGCAGTATTTT.

This chain links TRBV3-1 (or the pseudogene TRBV3-2) with TRBJ2-4; D not resolved. The CDR3 totals 13 residues. V shed 2 bases and J shed 0 bases, with 2 bases lying between them. Germline CDR1 reads LGHDT; CDR2 reads YNNKEL (reference sequence). The CDR3 sequence: CASSQLAKNIQYF. The CDR3 region has the DNA TGTGCCAGCAGCCAACTAGCCAAAAACATTCAGTACTTC.

The table lists this clone with a few counts. The DNA of the CDR3 is TGTGCCAGCAGGGGCGGACAGGCCTATGGCTACACCTTC. Amino acid sequence: CASRGGQAYGYTF. The V call is TRBV5-4, the J call TRBJ1-2, with 7 bases matching TRBD1. V shed 5 bases, J shed 4 bases, and the junction held 5 bases outside the gene matches. In germline, CDR1 is SGHNT, CDR2 YYREEE (reference sequence). The length of the CDR3 is 13 residues. Full variable domain (rest looked up from reference TRBV5-4 and TRBJ1-2): ETGVTQSPTHLIKTRGQQVTLRCSSQSGHNTVSWYQQALGQGPQFIFQYYREEENGRGNFPPRFSGLQFPNYSSELNVNALELDDSALYLCASRGGQAYGYTFGSGTRLTVV.

V is TRBV4-1 and J is TRBJ2-2; D is undetermined. The V gene lost 2 bases and the J gene lost 0 bases, with 10 bases spanning the gap. The CDR3 is made up of 16 amino acids. Germline CDR1 is MGHRA and CDR2 is YSYEKL. The CDR3 here is CASSQPQIANTGELFF. The CDR3 DNA reads as TGCGCCAGCAGCCAACCTCAAATAGCGAACACCGGGGAGCTGTTTTTT.

CDR3 bases: TGTGCCAGCAGCTTGGCCCCGGGGGTTGGGACTGAAGCTTTCTTT. Its translation: CASSLAPGVGTEAFF. The chain employs TRBV5-4 and TRBJ1-1, with TRBD1 as a possible D gene (5 bases). This CDR3 comprises 15 residues. V gave up 0 bases and J gave up 5 bases, with 14 bases separating them. The germline V gene encodes CDR1 SGHNT and CDR2 YYREEE (reference sequence).